Listed below are T cell receptor beta chains from one sample, sequenced in a study of blood T cell repertoires in COVID-19. Some clones are missing from TCRdb's copy, which holds only in-frame ones; the method was immunoSEQ multiplex PCR. The sample lists roughly 40,000 clones, 86% occurring once. The sample was peripheral blood. These receptors were taken from a man between 65 and 80 years old with acute or convalescent COVID-19. Each CDR3 is given with its conserved first and last residue. Clone size is shown for a subset of rows, as once, few, many or a class of expanded clone.

j_call: TRBJ1-1
v_call: TRBV5-1
clone_size: -
cdr3_aa: CASSPDIGGEAFF

j_call: TRBJ2-2
v_call: TRBV6-1
clone_size: few
cdr3_aa: CASSELRVDTGELFF

j_call: TRBJ2-3
v_call: TRBV5-1
clone_size: -
cdr3_aa: CASSRDSDTQYF

j_call: TRBJ1-4
v_call: TRBV18
clone_size: -
cdr3_aa: CASSHPTDPGDEKLFF

j_call: TRBJ1-2
v_call: TRBV5-4
clone_size: -
cdr3_aa: CASRPRENYGYTF

j_call: TRBJ2-2
v_call: TRBV19
clone_size: few
cdr3_aa: CASREGTGDYTGELFF

j_call: TRBJ1-5
v_call: TRBV19
clone_size: few
cdr3_aa: CASRGGNQPQHF

j_call: TRBJ2-1
v_call: TRBV5-1
clone_size: -
cdr3_aa: CASKTESSYNEQFF

j_call: TRBJ2-2
v_call: TRBV9
clone_size: -
cdr3_aa: CASSVEGNRGTGELFF

j_call: TRBJ1-1
v_call: TRBV19
clone_size: -
cdr3_aa: CASSIWAMNTEAFF

j_call: TRBJ2-1
v_call: TRBV11-3
clone_size: few
cdr3_aa: CASSLGGLYNEQFF

j_call: TRBJ1-1
v_call: TRBV7-2
clone_size: -
cdr3_aa: CASSLGASNTEAFF

j_call: TRBJ1-1
v_call: TRBV18
clone_size: -
cdr3_aa: CASSPPSGGTEAFF

j_call: TRBJ2-4
v_call: TRBV19
clone_size: few
cdr3_aa: CASIGTDRAKNIQYF

j_call: TRBJ2-2
v_call: TRBV27
clone_size: -
cdr3_aa: CASSLGGGRGSGELFF

j_call: TRBJ1-5
v_call: TRBV2
clone_size: -
cdr3_aa: CASRTTARGDQPQHF

j_call: TRBJ2-3
v_call: TRBV28
clone_size: -
cdr3_aa: CASSPPGLSTNTQYF

j_call: TRBJ1-5
v_call: TRBV7-9
clone_size: -
cdr3_aa: CASSPGQSGNQPQHF

j_call: TRBJ2-1
v_call: TRBV11-3
clone_size: -
cdr3_aa: CASSQKLAGGIYNEQFF

j_call: TRBJ2-7
v_call: TRBV30
clone_size: -
cdr3_aa: CAWGPRPYEQYF

j_call: TRBJ2-4
v_call: TRBV21-1
clone_size: -
cdr3_aa: CASRTPIGNIQYF

j_call: TRBJ2-5
v_call: TRBV15
clone_size: -
cdr3_aa: CATSRDRAGVEETQYF

j_call: TRBJ2-7
v_call: TRBV11-3
clone_size: -
cdr3_aa: CASSLGAGGSYEQYF

j_call: TRBJ1-4
v_call: TRBV3-1/TRBV3-2
clone_size: -
cdr3_aa: CASSAPGQGNEKLFF

j_call: TRBJ2-2
v_call: TRBV28
clone_size: -
cdr3_aa: CASSSNRNTGELFF

j_call: TRBJ2-3
v_call: TRBV19
clone_size: -
cdr3_aa: CASSTGQVFTDTQYF

j_call: TRBJ1-3
v_call: TRBV12-5
clone_size: few
cdr3_aa: CASGGQGSSGNTIYF

j_call: TRBJ2-7
v_call: TRBV29-1
clone_size: -
cdr3_aa: CSVEAGTANPYEQYF

j_call: TRBJ1-1
v_call: TRBV7-3
clone_size: -
cdr3_aa: CASSLTARNTEAFF

j_call: TRBJ2-1
v_call: TRBV27
clone_size: -
cdr3_aa: CASSSLGTGGYNEQFF

j_call: TRBJ2-7
v_call: TRBV9
clone_size: -
cdr3_aa: CASSAHSDPGLVGEQYF

j_call: TRBJ1-4
v_call: TRBV7-9
clone_size: -
cdr3_aa: CASSRGQGLKLFF

j_call: TRBJ1-4
v_call: TRBV7-2
clone_size: -
cdr3_aa: CASSLGGETNEKLFF

j_call: TRBJ1-5
v_call: TRBV4-2
clone_size: few
cdr3_aa: CASSQDLRVGEPQHF

j_call: TRBJ1-1
v_call: TRBV9
clone_size: -
cdr3_aa: CASSVAGGTTEAFF

j_call: TRBJ1-3
v_call: TRBV6-1
clone_size: -
cdr3_aa: CASRPPGQAGNTIYF

j_call: TRBJ1-5
v_call: TRBV12-3/TRBV12-4
clone_size: few
cdr3_aa: CASSRNDKQPQHF

j_call: TRBJ1-3
v_call: TRBV3-1/TRBV3-2
clone_size: -
cdr3_aa: CASSQAPGQYTIYF

j_call: TRBJ2-1
v_call: TRBV28
clone_size: -
cdr3_aa: CASGREKQFF

j_call: TRBJ2-2
v_call: TRBV27
clone_size: -
cdr3_aa: CASSLSVAGTGELFF

j_call: TRBJ1-4
v_call: TRBV11-2
clone_size: -
cdr3_aa: CASSLLQGSEKLFF

j_call: TRBJ1-4
v_call: TRBV3-1/TRBV3-2
clone_size: -
cdr3_aa: CASSQDKGLGATNEKLFF

j_call: TRBJ1-2
v_call: TRBV11-2
clone_size: few
cdr3_aa: CASSQTGSNNYGYTF

j_call: TRBJ2-3
v_call: TRBV7-3
clone_size: -
cdr3_aa: CASSLMGLDTQYF

j_call: TRBJ1-5
v_call: TRBV6-5
clone_size: -
cdr3_aa: CASSYQGRGNQPQHF

j_call: TRBJ1-2
v_call: TRBV20-1
clone_size: once
cdr3_aa: CSATDRHGYTF

j_call: TRBJ1-5
v_call: TRBV10-3
clone_size: -
cdr3_aa: CAISESSGNREYQPQHF

j_call: TRBJ1-2
v_call: TRBV6-6
clone_size: once
cdr3_aa: CASSYSRDREGYTF

j_call: TRBJ1-2
v_call: TRBV2
clone_size: -
cdr3_aa: CASSVSPGTGKGGYTF

j_call: TRBJ2-3
v_call: TRBV30
clone_size: -
cdr3_aa: CAWRVSWREGPDTQYF

j_call: TRBJ2-3
v_call: TRBV3-1/TRBV3-2
clone_size: -
cdr3_aa: CASSLGGVSTDTQYF

j_call: TRBJ1-4
v_call: TRBV7-8
clone_size: -
cdr3_aa: CASSFSQGNEKLFF

j_call: TRBJ1-3
v_call: TRBV25-1
clone_size: -
cdr3_aa: CASSESNGGASSGNTIYF

j_call: TRBJ1-6
v_call: TRBV7-9
clone_size: -
cdr3_aa: CASSLYRENSPLHF

j_call: TRBJ1-6
v_call: TRBV5-4
clone_size: -
cdr3_aa: CASSPGNRGGYSPLHF

j_call: TRBJ2-3
v_call: TRBV7-2
clone_size: -
cdr3_aa: CASSLVWPGADTQYF

j_call: TRBJ2-1
v_call: TRBV6-6
clone_size: -
cdr3_aa: CASSPEGLAGPYNEQFF

j_call: TRBJ2-1
v_call: TRBV19
clone_size: -
cdr3_aa: CASSTGTAFNEQFF